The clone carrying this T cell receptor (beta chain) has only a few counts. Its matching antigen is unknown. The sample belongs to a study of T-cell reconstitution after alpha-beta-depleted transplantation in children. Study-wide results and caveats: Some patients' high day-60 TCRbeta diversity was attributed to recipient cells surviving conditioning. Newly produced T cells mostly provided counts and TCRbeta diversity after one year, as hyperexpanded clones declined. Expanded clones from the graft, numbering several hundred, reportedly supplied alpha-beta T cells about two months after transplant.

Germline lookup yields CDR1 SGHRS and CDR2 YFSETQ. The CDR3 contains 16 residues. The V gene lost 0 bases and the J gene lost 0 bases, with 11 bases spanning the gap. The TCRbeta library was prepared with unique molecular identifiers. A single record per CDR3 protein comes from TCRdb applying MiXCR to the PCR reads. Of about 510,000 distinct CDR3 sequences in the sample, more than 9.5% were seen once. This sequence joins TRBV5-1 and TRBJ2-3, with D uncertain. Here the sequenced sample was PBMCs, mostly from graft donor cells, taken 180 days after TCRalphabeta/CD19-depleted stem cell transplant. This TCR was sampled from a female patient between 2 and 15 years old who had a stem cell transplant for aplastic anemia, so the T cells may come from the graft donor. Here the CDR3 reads CASSLDRPRSTDTQYF. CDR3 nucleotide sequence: TGCGCCAGCAGCTTGGACAGACCGCGAAGCACAGATACGCAGTATTTT. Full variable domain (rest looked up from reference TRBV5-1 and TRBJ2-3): KAGVTQTPRYLIKTRGQQVTLSCSPISGHRSVSWYQQTPGQGLQFLFEYFSETQRNKGNFPGRFSGRQFSNSRSEMNVSTLELGDSALYLCASSLDRPRSTDTQYFGPGTRLTVL.